Listed here is a single T cell receptor beta chain. The antigen remains undetermined. The data are from a study of regulatory T cells in long-lasting Graves disease. HTBI primers from iRepertoire and Arm-PCR of CDR3 regions yielded the TCR beta libraries. TCRdb re-analysed the multiplex PCR reads in MiXCR, keeping a single row per CDR3 protein. This table holds hundreds of thousands of distinct CDR3 sequences, roughly 15% found once. The time point was: newly diagnosed GD, antithyroid drugs for less than 3 months. PBMCs provided the RNA from which the TCR library was made. The study's findings and limits: Accuracy was possibly reduced by small sample size.

Looked up from germline, CDR1 is DFQATT and CDR2 is SNEGSKA (reference sequence). V was shortened by 6 bases and J by 7 bases, with 9 bases between the two germline ends. The CDR3 is 11 residues long. These data are also associated with another study on T cells in Graves' hyperthyroidism and ophthalmopathy.

The chain links TRBV20-1 to TRBJ2-2; D gene unclear. This sample comprised peripheral blood mononuclear cells (PBMCs), obtained at new diagnosis, from a patient treated with antithyroid drugs. The sequence derives from a woman younger than 45 with Graves disease. For the CDR3, the DNA is TGCAGTGCCAGTAGTGGCGGGGAGCTGTTTTTT. Translating gives CSASSGGELFF.